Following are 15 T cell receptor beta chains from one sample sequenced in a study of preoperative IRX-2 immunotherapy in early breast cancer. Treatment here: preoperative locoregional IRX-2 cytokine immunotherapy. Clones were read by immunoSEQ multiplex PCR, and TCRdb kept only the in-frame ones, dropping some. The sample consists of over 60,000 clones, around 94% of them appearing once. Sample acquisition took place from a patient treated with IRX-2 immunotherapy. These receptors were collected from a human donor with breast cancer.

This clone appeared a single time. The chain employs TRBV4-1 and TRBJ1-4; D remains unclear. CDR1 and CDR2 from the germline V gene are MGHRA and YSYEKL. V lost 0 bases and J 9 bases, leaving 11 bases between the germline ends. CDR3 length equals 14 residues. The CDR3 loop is CASSQDQDWKKLFF. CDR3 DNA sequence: TGCGCCAGCAGCCAAGATCAGGATTGGAAAAAACTGTTTTTT.

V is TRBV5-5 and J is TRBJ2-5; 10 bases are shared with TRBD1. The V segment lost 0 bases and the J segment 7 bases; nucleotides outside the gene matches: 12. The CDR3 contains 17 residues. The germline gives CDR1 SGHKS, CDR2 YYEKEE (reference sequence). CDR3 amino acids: CASSLGQGARTGGTQYF. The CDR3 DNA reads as TGTGCCAGCAGCTTGGGACAGGGGGCCCGCACCGGGGGGACCCAGTACTTC.

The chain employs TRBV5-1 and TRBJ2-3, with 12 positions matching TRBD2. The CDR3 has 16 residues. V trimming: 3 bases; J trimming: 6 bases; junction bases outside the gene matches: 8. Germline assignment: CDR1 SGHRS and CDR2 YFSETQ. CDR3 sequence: CASSSTTSGGGDTQYF. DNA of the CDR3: TGCGCCAGCAGCTCCACGACTAGCGGGGGAGGGGATACGCAGTATTTT. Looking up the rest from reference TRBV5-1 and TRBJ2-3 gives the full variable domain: KAGVTQTPRYLIKTRGQQVTLSCSPISGHRSVSWYQQTPGQGLQFLFEYFSETQRNKGNFPGRFSGRQFSNSRSEMNVSTLELGDSALYLCASSSTTSGGGDTQYFGPGTRLTVL.

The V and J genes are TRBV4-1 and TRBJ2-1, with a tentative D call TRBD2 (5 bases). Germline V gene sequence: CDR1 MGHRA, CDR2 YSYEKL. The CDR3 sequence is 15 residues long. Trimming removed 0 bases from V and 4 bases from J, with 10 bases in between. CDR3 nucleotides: TGCGCCAGCAGCCAAGAGCCTAGCTTTTACAATGAGCAGTTCTTC. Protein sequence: CASSQEPSFYNEQFF.

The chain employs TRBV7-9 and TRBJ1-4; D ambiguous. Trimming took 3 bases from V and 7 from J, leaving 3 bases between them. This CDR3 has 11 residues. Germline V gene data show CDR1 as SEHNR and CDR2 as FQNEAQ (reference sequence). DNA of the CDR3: TGTGCCAGCAGCTTTAGTGAAAAACTGTTTTTT. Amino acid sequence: CASSFSEKLFF.

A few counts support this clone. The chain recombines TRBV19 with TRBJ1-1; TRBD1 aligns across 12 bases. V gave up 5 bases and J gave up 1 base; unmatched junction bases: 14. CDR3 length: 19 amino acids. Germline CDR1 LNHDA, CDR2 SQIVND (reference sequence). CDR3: CASSLPHRDRGLGNTEAFF. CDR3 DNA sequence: TGTGCCAGTAGTCTCCCTCACCGGGACAGGGGGCTGGGGAACACTGAAGCTTTCTTT.

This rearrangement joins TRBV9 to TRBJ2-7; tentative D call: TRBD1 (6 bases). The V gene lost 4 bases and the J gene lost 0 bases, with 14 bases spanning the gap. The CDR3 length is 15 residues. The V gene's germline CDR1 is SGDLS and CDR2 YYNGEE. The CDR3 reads CASSQGQLLSYEQYF. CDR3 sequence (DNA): TGTGCCAGCAGCCAGGGACAACTCCTCTCCTACGAGCAGTACTTC.

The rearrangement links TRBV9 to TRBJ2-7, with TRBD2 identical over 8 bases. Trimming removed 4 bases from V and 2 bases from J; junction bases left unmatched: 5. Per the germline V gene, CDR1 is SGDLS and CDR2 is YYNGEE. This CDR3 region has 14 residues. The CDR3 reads CASSPGTRPYEQYF. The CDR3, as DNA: TGTGCCAGCAGCCCCGGGACTAGGCCCTACGAGCAGTACTTC.

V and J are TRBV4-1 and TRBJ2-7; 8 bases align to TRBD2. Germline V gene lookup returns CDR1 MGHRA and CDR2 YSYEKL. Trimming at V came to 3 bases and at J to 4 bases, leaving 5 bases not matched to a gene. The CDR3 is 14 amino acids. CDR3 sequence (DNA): TGCGCCAGCAGCCATGGGTCTAGCGGGTACGAGCAGTACTTC. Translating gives CASSHGSSGYEQYF.

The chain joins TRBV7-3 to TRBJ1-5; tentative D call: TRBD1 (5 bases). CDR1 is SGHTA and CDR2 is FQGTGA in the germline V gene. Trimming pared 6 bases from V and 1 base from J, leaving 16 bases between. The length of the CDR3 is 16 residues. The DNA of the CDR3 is TGTGCCAGCAGTCCCCGGGGCGGGGGGAGCAATCAGCCCCAGCATTTT. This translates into CASSPRGGGSNQPQHF.

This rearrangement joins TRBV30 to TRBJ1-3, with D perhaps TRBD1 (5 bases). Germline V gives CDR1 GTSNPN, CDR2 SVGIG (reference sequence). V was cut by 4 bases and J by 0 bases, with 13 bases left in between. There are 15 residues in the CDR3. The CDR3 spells CAWTVGQFSGNTIYF. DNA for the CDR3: TGTGCCTGGACCGTGGGGCAGTTCTCTGGAAACACCATATATTTT.

CDR3 residues: CASSSPRAETQYF. The DNA of the CDR3 is TGTGCCAGCAGCTCACCTAGAGCGGAGACCCAGTACTTC. The chain employs TRBV28 and TRBJ2-5; D is unresolved. V was trimmed by 6 bases and J by 5 bases, leaving 13 bases between them. Germline assignment: CDR1 MDHEN and CDR2 SYDVKM. The CDR3 has 13 residues.

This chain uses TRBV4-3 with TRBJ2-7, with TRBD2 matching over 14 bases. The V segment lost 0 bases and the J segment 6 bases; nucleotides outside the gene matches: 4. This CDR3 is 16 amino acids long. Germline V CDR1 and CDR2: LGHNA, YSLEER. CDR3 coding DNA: TGCGCCAGCAGCCAAGAATTCGGACTAGCGGGAGGCGAGCAGTACTTC. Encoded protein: CASSQEFGLAGGEQYF.

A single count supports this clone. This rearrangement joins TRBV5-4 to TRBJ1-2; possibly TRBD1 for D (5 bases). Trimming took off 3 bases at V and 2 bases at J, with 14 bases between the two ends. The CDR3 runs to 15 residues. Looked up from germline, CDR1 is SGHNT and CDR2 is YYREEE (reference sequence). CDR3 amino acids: CASSWGVGQNYGYTF. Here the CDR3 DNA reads TGTGCCAGCAGCTGGGGGGTTGGTCAGAACTATGGCTACACCTTC.

CDR3 amino acids: CASSSSRGQGSGKRYEQYF. For the CDR3, the DNA is TGTGCCAGCAGTTCGTCCAGGGGGCAAGGTAGCGGGAAACGCTACGAGCAGTACTTC. This rearrangement joins TRBV28 to TRBJ2-7; D is perhaps TRBD1 or TRBD2 (8 bases each). Germline V gene lookup returns CDR1 MDHEN and CDR2 SYDVKM. Trimming removed 4 bases from V and 3 bases from J, with 28 bases in between. The CDR3 loop spans 19 amino acids.